The 14 T cell receptor beta chains reported below all come from one sample, sequenced in a study of beta chain features in type 1 diabetes. Reverse transcribing all isolated RNA meant expressed TCRB transcripts were sequenced. Assay: immunoSEQ multiplex PCR; the TCRdb copy retains only in-frame clones and omits some. The sample records about 240,000 clones, around a quarter being singletons. Material for sequencing was central memory CD4+ T cells from blood. The source of these receptors is a man aged 30-40 years in good health.

J is TRBJ2-7 and V is TRBV6-5; TRBD2 matches 9 bases. The germline gives CDR1 MNHEY, CDR2 SVGAGI. The CDR3 is 15 residues long. V lost 6 bases, J lost 1 base, and 7 bases stayed unmatched. The CDR3 bases are TGTGCCAGCAGCAGCGAGACTAGCGGATCCTACGAGCAGTACTTC. Its translation is CASSSETSGSYEQYF.

In this sample, this clone turned up a few times. CDR3 protein: CSATQGAETQYF. The CDR3, as DNA: TGCAGCGCTACACAGGGGGCGGAGACCCAGTACTTC. The chain links TRBV29-1 to TRBJ2-5; 9 bases align to TRBD1. The CDR3 has 12 amino acids. The trim removed 7 bases at V and 5 bases at J, leaving 5 bases unmatched. In germline, CDR1 is SQVTM, CDR2 ANQGSEA.

This clone has more than one count but fewer than ten. This chain links TRBV28 with TRBJ2-1, with D possibly matching TRBD2 (5 bases). In germline, CDR1 is MDHEN, CDR2 SYDVKM. The V and J ends lost 10 bases and 2 bases respectively, with 18 bases between them. This CDR3 contains 15 residues. This CDR3 reads CATNSGTEAYNEQFF. The CDR3 coding sequence is TGTGCCACTAACTCGGGAACAGAAGCCTACAATGAGCAGTTCTTC.

This clone was seen a few times. V gene TRBV9 combines with J gene TRBJ2-2; a possible D gene is TRBD1 (5 bases). The CDR3 length is 14 residues. Germline V CDR1 and CDR2: SGDLS, YYNGEE. Trimming removed 5 bases at V and 7 bases at J, with 15 bases between. The CDR3 sequence is CASRSNQGHGELFF. The CDR3, as DNA: TGTGCCAGCAGGTCCAATCAGGGTCACGGGGAGCTGTTTTTT.

This clone turned up a few times. DNA of the CDR3: TGTGCCTGGAGTGGAGTAGGACTAGTCCAGAATGAGCAGTTCTTC. It translates to CAWSGVGLVQNEQFF. V and J are TRBV30 and TRBJ2-1; 7 bases fit TRBD2. The CDR3 contains 15 residues. The ends lost 1 base at V and 7 bases at J; junction bases unmatched: 10. CDR1 is GTSNPN, CDR2 SVGIG, per germline (reference sequence).

A few counts support this clone. The J gene is TRBJ2-3, the V gene TRBV6-6; 12 positions match TRBD2. This CDR3 is 14 amino acids long. The germline V gene has CDR1 MNHNY and CDR2 SVGAGI (reference sequence). V shed 5 bases, J shed 4 bases, and the junction held 1 base outside the gene matches. The DNA for the CDR3 is TGTGCCAGCAGTCTAGCGGGGGGGTCAGATACGCAGTATTTT. The encoded protein is CASSLAGGSDTQYF.

The chain has TRBV9 and TRBJ2-3; D is tentatively TRBD1 or TRBD2 (6 bases each). V was cut by 0 bases and J by 0 bases, with 11 bases left in between. The germline CDR1 and CDR2 sequences are SGDLS and YYNGEE. This CDR3 has 16 amino acids. CDR3 DNA sequence: TGTGCCAGCAGCGTAGTGGGGGGCTCTAGCACAGATACGCAGTATTTT. It codes for CASSVVGGSSTDTQYF. Supplemented by reference TRBV9 and TRBJ2-3, the full variable domain reads DSGVTQTPKHLITATGQRVTLRCSPRSGDLSVYWYQQSLDQGLQFLIQYYNGEERAKGNILERFSAQQFPDLHSELNLSSLELGDSALYFCASSVVGGSSTDTQYFGPGTRLTVL.

V and J are TRBV30 and TRBJ1-2; D might be TRBD1 (6 bases). The V end lost 0 bases, the J end lost 6 bases, and 17 bases lay between the germline ends. This CDR3 spans 15 amino acids. Germline lookup yields CDR1 GTSNPN and CDR2 SVGIG (reference sequence). The CDR3, as DNA: TGTGCCTGGAGTGTTAGCGGGGGCGAAGGGCATGGCTACACCTTC. Translating it yields CAWSVSGGEGHGYTF.

The chain is built from TRBV18 and TRBJ2-3; no clear D. This CDR3 contains 13 residues. Trimming left V 2 bases short and J 4 bases short, with 7 bases between. CDR1 is KGHSH, CDR2 LQKENI, per germline. As DNA, the CDR3 is TGTGCCAGCTCACCAAAACCTCCAGATACGCAGTATTTT. Translated, it gives CASSPKPPDTQYF.

The chain links TRBV27 to TRBJ2-7, with 8 bases that match TRBD1. There are 15 residues in the CDR3. J lost 5 bases, V lost 6 bases, and 12 bases had no gene match. The V gene's germline CDR1 is MNHEY and CDR2 SMNVEV (reference sequence). This CDR3 is CASSRKAGGIDEQYF. In DNA, the CDR3 is TGTGCCAGCAGCCGAAAGGCAGGGGGCATTGACGAGCAGTACTTC.

About this clone: The same CDR3 also results from other DNA sequences found in this sample. The chain has TRBV28 and TRBJ2-2, with 8 bases fitting TRBD2. The germline gives CDR1 MDHEN, CDR2 SYDVKM. V dropped 5 bases and J dropped 5; count of bases not matched to a gene: 10. There are 16 residues in the CDR3. The chain's CDR3 is CASSPSAGGRTGELFF. The CDR3 DNA reads as TGTGCCAGCAGTCCTTCGGCGGGAGGAAGAACCGGGGAGCTGTTTTTT.

The chain combines TRBV5-4 with TRBJ1-2, with D maybe TRBD1 (5 bases). The CDR3 runs to 13 residues. Germline V gene sequence: CDR1 SGHNT, CDR2 YYREEE (reference sequence). V lost 9 bases, J lost 4 bases, and 16 bases lay in between. CDR3 amino acids: CATVRGGSYGYTF. The CDR3 DNA is TGTGCCACCGTCCGCGGGGGTAGCTATGGCTACACCTTC.

The chain couples TRBV27 to TRBJ2-3; no reliable D call. This CDR3 comprises 14 residues. Trimming took off 0 bases at V and 6 bases at J, with 10 bases between the two ends. Germline values: CDR1 MNHEY, CDR2 SMNVEV (reference sequence). The DNA for the CDR3 is TGTGCCAGCAGTTTATCGAGGCCAGTCGATACGCAGTATTTT. Translating gives CASSLSRPVDTQYF.

This clone was detected a few times. The chain links TRBV7-9 to TRBJ1-1; D is perhaps TRBD1 (6 bases). Germline assignment: CDR1 SEHNR and CDR2 FQNEAQ (reference sequence). V was pared by 1 base and J by 4 bases, with 13 bases between. This CDR3 has 15 residues. The CDR3 sequence is CASSLGLTGPTEAFF. CDR3 nucleotide sequence: TGTGCCAGCAGCTTAGGTCTGACAGGTCCCACTGAAGCTTTCTTT.